Each of the 15 T cell receptor beta chains below was sequenced from the same sample in a study of blood T cells in healthy people across ages (dated by TCRdb to 2015 to 2017). Library preparation employed 5' RACE. Instrument on record: Illumina HiSeq 2500. The second PCR ran for roughly 7 to 12 cycles and used a J-beta primer mix along with a sample-barcoded 5' primer. TCRdb handled the public reads itself, with Q25 trimming in fastp and clone calling in MiXCR, and kept productive beta chains. Each CDR3 protein appears once, grouped with its most common genes and DNA. Within this sample are about 970,000 distinct CDR3 sequences, with about 51% of them counted one time only. The top ten clones comprise about 22% of the sample. Sequenced material: blood. Source of these receptors: a woman aged 60-75 years in good health.

CDR3 region: CASSPYGRGATYEQYF. In DNA form, the CDR3 reads TGTGCCAGCAGCCCTTACGGGAGAGGTGCCACCTACGAGCAGTACTTC. The chain joins TRBV7-2 to TRBJ2-7; tentative D call: TRBD2 (6 bases). This CDR3 is built from 16 residues. The germline CDR1 and CDR2 sequences are SGHTA and FQGNSA. The V and J ends lost 5 bases and 2 bases respectively, with 19 bases between them.

This clonotype was seen a few times. This chain connects TRBV3-1 to TRBJ2-7; D ambiguous. V dropped 1 base and J dropped 6 bases, with 16 bases sitting between them. The CDR3 has 15 residues. Germline lookup yields CDR1 LGHDT and CDR2 YNNKEL (reference sequence). The CDR3 loop is CASSQVLTAWGEQYF. The CDR3 DNA reads TGTGCCAGCAGCCAAGTTCTTACAGCATGGGGCGAGCAGTACTTC.

Concerning this clonotype: One end of the junction varies from germline; a read error may be responsible. The CDR3 loop is CAGSVSSYNEQFF. For the CDR3, the DNA is TGTGCCGGCAGCGTGAGCTCCTACAATGAGCAGTTCTTC. The rearrangement links TRBV7-9 to TRBJ2-1; D gene ambiguous. CDR1 and CDR2 from the germline V gene are SEHNR and FQNEAQ (reference sequence). This CDR3 is 13 amino acids long.

The V and J genes are TRBV12-3 or TRBV12-4 and TRBJ2-3, with 12 positions matching TRBD2. The length of the CDR3 is 14 residues. V lost 6 bases, J lost 5 bases, and 3 bases stayed unmatched. CDR3 in DNA: TGTGCCAGCAGACTAGCGGGAGGACAAGATACGCAGTATTTT. It translates to CASRLAGGQDTQYF.

This clonotype has only a few counts. The chain employs TRBV10-3 and TRBJ2-7; no clear D gene. The CDR3 length is 13 residues. The germline V and J ends were trimmed by 0 bases and 1 base, with 4 bases remaining between them. Germline CDR1 reads ENHRY; CDR2 reads SYGVKD. The DNA of the CDR3 is TGTGCCATCAGTGAGTCCCGGTCCTACGAGCAGTACTTC. It is translated as CAISESRSYEQYF.

This clonotype was observed a few times. V usage is TRBV11-2 and J usage is TRBJ1-1; D gene ambiguous. Germline V CDR1 and CDR2: SGHAT, FQNNGV. The CDR3 extends over 14 amino acids. Trimming shortened V by 5 bases and J by 0 bases, and 10 bases separated the two germline ends. The CDR3 DNA sequence: TGTGCCAGCAGCCATGGGCCCATGAACACTGAAGCTTTCTTT. Its protein product is CASSHGPMNTEAFF.

As DNA, the CDR3 is TGTGCCAGCACCTATGCCCAGATTGGTGATGAGCAGTTCTTC. Translation: CASTYAQIGDEQFF. This sequence joins TRBV13 and TRBJ2-1; D not certain. V was pared by 7 bases and J by 8 bases, with 18 bases between. CDR3 length equals 14 residues. Germline assignment: CDR1 PRHDT and CDR2 FYEKMQ (reference sequence).

In this sample, this clonotype turned up a few times. V and J are TRBV12-3 or TRBV12-4 and TRBJ1-2; D unresolved. This CDR3 has 13 residues. Trimming took 5 bases from V and 2 from J, leaving 9 bases between them. The CDR3 loop is CASSPSSNYGYTF. In nucleotides, the CDR3 is TGTGCCAGCAGTCCCTCCTCAAACTATGGCTACACCTTC.

The chain has TRBV20-1 and TRBJ2-1; 8 nucleotides agree with TRBD2. J lost 10 bases, V lost 6 bases, and 14 bases had no gene match. Germline values: CDR1 DFQATT, CDR2 SNEGSKA (reference sequence). The CDR3 is 14 residues long. This CDR3 reads CSARGQREIREQFF. The CDR3 coding sequence is TGCAGTGCGCGTGGCCAGCGGGAGATTCGGGAGCAGTTCTTC.

This chain connects TRBV20-1 to TRBJ1-2, with a tentative D call TRBD1 (5 bases). V lost 5 bases, J lost 3 bases, and 19 bases lay in between. This CDR3 is 15 amino acids long. Per germline, CDR1 DFQATT and CDR2 SNEGSKA (reference sequence). This CDR3 is CSASTGTTLHYGYTF. The CDR3 nucleotides read TGCAGTGCTTCCACCGGGACGACTCTCCACTATGGCTACACCTTC.

V and J are TRBV9 and TRBJ2-7; D not certain. The tail of the sequence fits TRBJ2-4 better, so the J call may be wrong. The CDR3 loop spans 14 amino acids. Germline lookup yields CDR1 SGDLS and CDR2 YYNGEE. In DNA form, the CDR3 reads TGTGCCAGCAGCGTAGATACGGCAAAAAACATTCAGTACTTC. This encodes CASSVDTAKNIQYF.

This clonotype showed up just a few times. The CDR3 DNA reads TGTGCCAGCAGCCCCCAGGAGGTTGGGGGCTACACCTTC. Protein sequence: CASSPQEVGGYTF. The chain employs TRBV3-1 and TRBJ1-2; D is undetermined. The V end was cut by 4 bases, the J end by 8 bases, with 14 bases between. The CDR3 is 13 residues long. Germline V gives CDR1 LGHDT, CDR2 YNNKEL (reference sequence).

This clonotype was seen only a few times. The gene calls are TRBV29-1 and TRBJ2-5; D is unresolved. The end of the DNA fits TRBJ2-1 better, so the J call may be wrong. Germline V CDR1 and CDR2: SQVTM, ANQGSEA. The CDR3 is 11 residues long. The CDR3 DNA reads as TGCAGCGGGAGATACCAAGAGACCCAGTTCTTC. Amino acid sequence: CSGRYQETQFF.

V is TRBV7-2 and J is TRBJ1-5, with D possibly TRBD1 on 5 matching bases. V shed 7 bases and J shed 4 bases, with 14 bases lying between them. Germline V CDR1 and CDR2: SGHTA, FQGNSA. This CDR3 contains 14 residues. The CDR3, as DNA: TGTGCCAGCACCCCAACAGGATTAAATCAGCCCCAGCATTTT. It codes for CASTPTGLNQPQHF.

This clonotype has only a few counts. This chain joins TRBV28 and TRBJ1-6; 7 bases are a match to TRBD1. Germline CDR1 is MDHEN and CDR2 is SYDVKM. This CDR3 has 15 amino acids. Trimming took 3 bases from V and 6 from J; bases not matched to a gene: 5. The CDR3 nucleotides are TGTGCCAGCAGTTTCCTTAGGGGGCCTAATTCACCCCTCCACTTT. Translation: CASSFLRGPNSPLHF.